Listed below are T cell receptor beta chains from one sample, sequenced in a study of cytomegalovirus exposure and HLA in healthy donors. Measured with immunoSEQ multiplex PCR; TCRdb has only the in-frame clones, and not every one. The sample lists 60,000 to 90,000 clones; more than 65% were seen once. The sequenced sample was PBMCs. These receptors all come from a man in his 70s in good health and CMV-seropositive. Both conserved end residues are part of each CDR3. Fields, in order: D gene, clone size, V gene, J gene, CDR3 length, CDR3 protein, CDR3 DNA. D genes are given only for firm matches. Size values are once, few and many counts, or a class for expanded clones, and some rows have none.

>-|-|TRBV7-2|TRBJ1-2|12
CASSFYSDGYTF
TGTGCCAGCAGCTTTTATTCTGATGGCTACACCTTC
>-|-|TRBV5-1|TRBJ1-2|13
CASSLDSHYGYTF
TGCGCCAGCAGCTTGGACAGCCACTATGGCTACACCTTC
>-|-|TRBV11-2|TRBJ1-3|14
CASSRQTSGNTIYF
TGTGCCAGCAGCCGTCAGACAAGCGGAAACACCATATATTTT
>TRBD2|-|TRBV2|TRBJ2-1|13
CASTGLAWDEQFF
TGTGCCAGCACGGGACTAGCGTGGGATGAGCAGTTCTTC
>-|-|TRBV7-2|TRBJ2-4|15
CASSLGVGAQNIQYF
TGTGCCAGCAGCTTAGGGGTGGGGGCGCAGAACATTCAGTACTTC
>TRBD1|-|TRBV7-2|TRBJ1-2|14
CASDTGQGAYGYTF
TGTGCCAGCGATACGGGACAGGGGGCCTATGGCTACACCTTC
>TRBD2|once|TRBV2|TRBJ2-3|15
CASSPTSGRASTQYF
TGTGCCAGCAGTCCGACTAGCGGGAGGGCTAGTACGCAGTATTTT
>-|-|TRBV6-5|TRBJ2-7|11
CASSQAYEQYF
TGTGCCAGCAGTCAGGCCTACGAGCAGTACTTC
>TRBD2|once|TRBV6-6|TRBJ2-5|15
CASSPYSLAPGTQYF
TGTGCCAGCAGCCCCTACTCACTAGCGCCGGGGACCCAGTACTTC
>TRBD1|-|TRBV7-9|TRBJ2-5|14
CASSSGQGEETQYF
TGTGCCAGCAGCTCAGGACAGGGCGAAGAGACCCAGTACTTC
>TRBD1|-|TRBV29-1|TRBJ2-7|13
CSVRQGAGYEQYF
TGCAGCGTACGACAGGGGGCGGGATACGAGCAGTACTTC
>-|-|TRBV6-1|TRBJ1-5|15
CASSRGGLINQPQHF
TGTGCCAGCAGCCGGGGGGGGCTGATAAATCAGCCCCAGCATTTT
>TRBD1|-|TRBV11-2|TRBJ2-5|15
CASSFHRGHGETQYF
TGTGCCAGCAGCTTTCACAGGGGGCATGGAGAGACCCAGTACTTC
>-|once|TRBV5-6|TRBJ2-1|13
CASSIGGYNEQFF
TGTGCCAGCAGCATAGGGGGTTACAATGAGCAGTTCTTC
>TRBD2|-|TRBV5-1|TRBJ2-7|15
CASNPGGTTNHEQYF
TGCGCCAGCAACCCGGGGGGGACAACAAACCACGAGCAGTACTTC
>TRBD2|-|TRBV5-4|TRBJ2-1|16
CASSWGTSGAPHEQFF
TGTGCCAGCAGCTGGGGGACTAGCGGGGCCCCACATGAGCAGTTCTTC
>TRBD2|-|TRBV5-1|TRBJ2-3|16
CASRLAGGPSTDTQYF
TGCGCCAGCAGACTAGCGGGAGGGCCTAGCACAGATACGCAGTATTTT
>-|-|TRBV18|TRBJ2-5|14
CASSIGTYQETQYF
TGTGCCAGCTCAATAGGGACATACCAAGAGACCCAGTACTTC
>-|-|TRBV5-1|TRBJ2-1|14
CASSLTSSYNEQFF
TGCGCCAGCAGCTTGACGAGCTCCTACAATGAGCAGTTCTTC
>-|-|TRBV12-2|TRBJ2-6|17
CASRFKSRGLGANVLTF
TGTGCAAGTCGCTTTAAGTCTAGGGGGCTAGGGGCCAACGTCCTGACTTTC
>-|-|TRBV15|TRBJ1-5|16
CATSRDKGERNQPQHF
TGTGCCACCAGCAGAGATAAGGGGGAAAGAAATCAGCCCCAGCATTTT
>-|few|TRBV6-5|TRBJ1-2|13
CASSYVADKGYTF
TGTGCCAGCAGTTATGTGGCAGATAAAGGCTACACCTTC
>TRBD1|-|TRBV5-8|TRBJ2-4|15
CASSLGTGGGNIQYF
TGTGCCAGCAGCTTGGGGACAGGGGGGGGAAACATTCAGTACTTC
>TRBD2|-|TRBV5-8|TRBJ2-1|14
CASKPQLAVPEQFF
TGTGCCAGCAAGCCCCAACTAGCGGTCCCCGAGCAGTTCTTC
>-|-|TRBV4-1|TRBJ2-1|16
CASSQPAGAPYNEQFF
TGCGCCAGCAGCCAACCCGCGGGGGCCCCCTACAATGAGCAGTTCTTC
>-|-|TRBV20-1|TRBJ2-3|11
CSSQISDTQYF
TGCAGTTCCCAGATTTCAGATACGCAGTATTTT
>-|once|TRBV2|TRBJ1-6|15
CASSLGGARNSPLHF
TGTGCCAGCAGCCTCGGGGGGGCAAGGAATTCACCCCTCCACTTT
>TRBD2|-|TRBV9|TRBJ2-5|15
CASSWASGMEETQYF
TGTGCCAGCAGTTGGGCTAGCGGGATGGAAGAGACCCAGTACTTC
>TRBD2|-|TRBV18|TRBJ2-1|15
CASSPETSARDEQFF
TGTGCCAGCTCACCAGAGACTAGCGCCCGGGATGAGCAGTTCTTC
>-|-|TRBV30|TRBJ2-7|14
CAWSVGKGAYEQYF
TGTGCCTGGAGTGTAGGTAAAGGGGCCTACGAGCAGTACTTC
>-|-|TRBV4-1|TRBJ2-2|16
CASSRGRGATTGELFF
TGCGCCAGCAGCCGCGGCCGGGGGGCGACCACCGGGGAGCTGTTTTTT
>-|-|TRBV5-1|TRBJ1-5|14
CASRPTPQDQPQHF
TGCGCCAGCAGACCAACCCCTCAGGATCAGCCCCAGCATTTT
>TRBD1|-|TRBV2|TRBJ1-1|11
CASSLDRVAFF
TGTGCCAGCAGTCTCGACAGGGTAGCTTTCTTT
>-|-|TRBV10-2|TRBJ2-7|19
CASSGGMLRDGARRSEQYF
TGCGCCAGCAGTGGGGGGATGTTGCGGGACGGTGCTCGGAGGAGCGAGCAGTACTTC
>TRBD2|-|TRBV5-1|TRBJ2-5|16
CASSPGTSGPAETQYF
TGCGCCAGCAGCCCTGGGACTAGCGGGCCAGCAGAGACCCAGTACTTC
>TRBD2|-|TRBV6-1|TRBJ2-5|14
CASNLAGGTETQYF
TGTGCCAGCAACCTAGCGGGGGGGACGGAGACCCAGTACTTC
>TRBD1|-|TRBV6-5|TRBJ1-1|15
CASSYVEGARTEAFF
TGTGCCAGCAGTTACGTGGAGGGGGCGAGAACTGAAGCTTTCTTT
>TRBD1|few|TRBV11-2|TRBJ1-1|15
CASHETGQSNTEAFF
TGTGCCAGCCATGAGACGGGACAGTCGAACACTGAAGCTTTCTTT
>-|-|TRBV7-2|TRBJ2-1|14
CASTLAGDYNEQFF
TGTGCCAGCACCCTGGCCGGAGACTACAATGAGCAGTTCTTC
>-|-|TRBV9|TRBJ1-6|16
CASSVGTSSYNSPLHF
TGTGCCAGCAGCGTGGGCACGAGCTCCTATAATTCACCCCTCCACTTT
>-|-|TRBV29-1|TRBJ2-7|12
CSTRGGGGEQYF
TGCAGCACCAGAGGGGGAGGGGGGGAGCAGTACTTC
>TRBD2|-|TRBV7-2|TRBJ2-3|15
CASSRLAGATDTQYF
TGTGCCAGCAGCCGACTAGCGGGGGCTACAGATACGCAGTATTTT
>-|-|TRBV5-4|TRBJ2-6|16
CASSRRGSSGANVLTF
TGTGCCAGCAGCCGGAGAGGGAGCTCTGGGGCCAACGTCCTGACTTTC
>-|-|TRBV2|TRBJ1-5|16
CASSELRVGGNQPQHF
TGTGCCAGCAGTGAGCTTCGGGTGGGAGGCAATCAGCCCCAGCATTTT
>-|-|TRBV5-1|TRBJ2-5|15
CASSLEAGGLETQYF
TGCGCCAGCAGCTTGGAGGCAGGGGGGCTGGAGACCCAGTACTTC